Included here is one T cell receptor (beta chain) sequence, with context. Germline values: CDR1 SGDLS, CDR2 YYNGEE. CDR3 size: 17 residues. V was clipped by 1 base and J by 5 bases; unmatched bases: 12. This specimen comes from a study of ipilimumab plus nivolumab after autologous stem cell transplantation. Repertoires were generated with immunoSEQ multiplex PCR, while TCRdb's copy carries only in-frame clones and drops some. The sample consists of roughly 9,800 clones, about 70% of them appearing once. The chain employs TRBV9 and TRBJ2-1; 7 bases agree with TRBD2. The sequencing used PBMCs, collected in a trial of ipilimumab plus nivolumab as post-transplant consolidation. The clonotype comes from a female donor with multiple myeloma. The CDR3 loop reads CASSVTGGGAGHNEQFF. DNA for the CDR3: TGTGCCAGCAGCGTAACGGGAGGAGGAGCGGGACACAATGAGCAGTTCTTC.